This TCR beta chain was captured in a study of response to subunit inactivated influenza vaccine. TCRdb re-called the RT-PCR reads with MiXCR, one entry per CDR3 protein. Altogether hundreds of thousands of distinct CDR3 sequences are present, around 20% being singletons, with the ten largest covering roughly a tenth. A word on this clonotype: Its antigen remains unidentified.

Notes on the study in general: Authors proposed each seasonal influenza vaccination draws in few new T cells.

This CDR3 has 17 residues. The germline gives CDR1 SGHVS, CDR2 FQNEAQ. Trimming cost V 5 bases and J 2 bases, with 18 bases left between them. The clonotype originates from a man aged 50 to 60 who received an inactivated influenza vaccine. This material consisted of PBMCs from blood, taken more than 4 days after vaccination. The V and J genes are TRBV7-8 and TRBJ2-2, with D perhaps TRBD1 (6 bases). The CDR3 protein is CASSPITGIFNTGELFF. The CDR3, as DNA: TGTGCCAGCAGCCCAATCACAGGGATTTTTAACACCGGGGAGCTGTTTTTT. The variable domain in full, completed from reference TRBV7-8 and TRBJ2-2, reads GAGVSQSPRYKVAKRGQDVALRCDPISGHVSLFWYQQALGQGPEFLTYFQNEAQLDKSGLPSDRFFAERPEGSVSTLKIQRTQQEDSAVYLCASSPITGIFNTGELFFGEGSRLTVL.